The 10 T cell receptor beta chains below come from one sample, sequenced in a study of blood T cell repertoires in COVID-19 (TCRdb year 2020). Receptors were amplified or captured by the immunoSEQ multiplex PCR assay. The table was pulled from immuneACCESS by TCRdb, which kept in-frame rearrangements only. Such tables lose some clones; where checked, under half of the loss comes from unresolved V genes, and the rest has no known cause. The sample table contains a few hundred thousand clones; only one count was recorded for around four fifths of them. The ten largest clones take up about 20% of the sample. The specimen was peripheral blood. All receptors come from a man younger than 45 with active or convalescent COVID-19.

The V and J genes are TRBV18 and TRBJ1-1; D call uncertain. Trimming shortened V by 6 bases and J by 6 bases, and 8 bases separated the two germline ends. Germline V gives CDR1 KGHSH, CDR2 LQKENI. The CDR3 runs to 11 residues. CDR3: CASSSGSEAFF. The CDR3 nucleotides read TGTGCCAGCTCCTCGGGGTCTGAAGCTTTCTTT.

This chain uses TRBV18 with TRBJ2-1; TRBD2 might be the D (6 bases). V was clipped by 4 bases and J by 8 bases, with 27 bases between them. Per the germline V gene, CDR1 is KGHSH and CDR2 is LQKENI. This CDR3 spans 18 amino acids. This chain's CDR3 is CASSLWRDLRDLFDEQFF. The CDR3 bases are TGTGCCAGCTCACTATGGAGGGACCTTCGGGACCTCTTTGATGAGCAGTTCTTC.

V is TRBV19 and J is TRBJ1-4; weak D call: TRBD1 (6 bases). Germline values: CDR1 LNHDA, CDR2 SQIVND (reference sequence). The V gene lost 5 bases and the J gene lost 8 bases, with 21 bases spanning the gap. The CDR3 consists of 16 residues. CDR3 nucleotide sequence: TGTGCCAGTAGTCCTTCCACCTGGGGGCTCCGGGAAAAACTGTTTTTT. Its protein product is CASSPSTWGLREKLFF.

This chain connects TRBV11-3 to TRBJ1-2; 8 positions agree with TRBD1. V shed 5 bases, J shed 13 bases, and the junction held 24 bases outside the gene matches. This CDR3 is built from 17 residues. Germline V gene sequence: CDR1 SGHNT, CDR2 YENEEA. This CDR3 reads CASSPEWSWTGLAICTF. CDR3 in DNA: TGTGCCAGCAGCCCAGAGTGGAGTTGGACAGGGCTCGCTATTTGCACCTTC.

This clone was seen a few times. CDR3: CASRGAQGTEAFF. CDR3 nucleotides: TGTGCCAGCAGGGGGGCGCAGGGCACTGAAGCTTTCTTT. V is TRBV6-5 and J is TRBJ1-1; tentative D call: TRBD1 (6 bases). Germline assignment: CDR1 MNHEY and CDR2 SVGAGI. The CDR3 extends over 13 amino acids. V dropped 6 bases and J dropped 4 bases, with 12 bases sitting between them.

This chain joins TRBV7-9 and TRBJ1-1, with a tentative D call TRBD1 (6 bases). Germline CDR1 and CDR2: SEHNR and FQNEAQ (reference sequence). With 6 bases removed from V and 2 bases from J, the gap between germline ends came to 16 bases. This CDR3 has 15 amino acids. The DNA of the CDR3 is TGTGCCAGCAGGCACTCCGGGACACTAAACACTGAAGCTTTCTTT. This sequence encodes CASRHSGTLNTEAFF. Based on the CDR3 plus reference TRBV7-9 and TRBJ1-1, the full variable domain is DTGVSQNPRHKITKRGQNVTFRCDPISEHNRLYWYRQTLGQGPEFLTYFQNEAQLEKSRLLSDRFSAERPKGSFSTLEIQRTEQGDSAMYLCASRHSGTLNTEAFFGQGTRLTVV.

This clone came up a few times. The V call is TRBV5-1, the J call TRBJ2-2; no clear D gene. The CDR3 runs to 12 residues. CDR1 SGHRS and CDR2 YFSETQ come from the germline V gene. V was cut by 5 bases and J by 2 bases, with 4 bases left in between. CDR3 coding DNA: TGCGCCAGCAGACTAAACACCGGGGAGCTGTTTTTT. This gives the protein CASRLNTGELFF. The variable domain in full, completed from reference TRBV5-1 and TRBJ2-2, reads KAGVTQTPRYLIKTRGQQVTLSCSPISGHRSVSWYQQTPGQGLQFLFEYFSETQRNKGNFPGRFSGRQFSNSRSEMNVSTLELGDSALYLCASRLNTGELFFGEGSRLTVL.

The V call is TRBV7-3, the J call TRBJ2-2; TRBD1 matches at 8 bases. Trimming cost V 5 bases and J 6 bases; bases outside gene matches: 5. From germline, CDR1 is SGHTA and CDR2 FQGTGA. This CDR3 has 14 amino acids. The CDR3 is CASSLTTGAGELFF. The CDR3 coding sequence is TGTGCCAGCAGCCTGACGACAGGGGCCGGGGAGCTGTTTTTT.

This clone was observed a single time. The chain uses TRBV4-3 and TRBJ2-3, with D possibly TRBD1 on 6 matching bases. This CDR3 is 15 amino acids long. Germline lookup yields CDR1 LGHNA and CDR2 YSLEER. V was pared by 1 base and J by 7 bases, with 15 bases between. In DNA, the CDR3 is TGCGCCAGCAGCCAAGGGACCTCAGGGGTATATACGCAGTATTTT. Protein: CASSQGTSGVYTQYF.

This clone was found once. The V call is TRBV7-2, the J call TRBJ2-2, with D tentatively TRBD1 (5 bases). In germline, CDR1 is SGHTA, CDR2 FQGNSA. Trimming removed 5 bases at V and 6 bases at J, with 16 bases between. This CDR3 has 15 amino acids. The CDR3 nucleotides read TGTGCCAGCAGCCCCTATCAGGGCTTACCCGGGGAGCTGTTTTTT. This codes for CASSPYQGLPGELFF. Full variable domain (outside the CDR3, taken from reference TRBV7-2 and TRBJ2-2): GAGVSQSPSNKVTEKGKDVELRCDPISGHTALYWYRQSLGQGLEFLIYFQGNSAPDKSGLPSDRFSAERTGGSVSTLTIQRTQQEDSAVYLCASSPYQGLPGELFFGEGSRLTVL.